This T cell receptor (beta chain) appears in the sequencing data of a study of technical replicates of blood from several donors. In this sample, this clone turned up once. Sequencing used immunoSEQ multiplex PCR; TCRdb keeps in-frame clones, though not all of them. The sample has about 66,000 clones, roughly 90% seen once. V shed 0 bases and J shed 2 bases, with 9 bases lying between them. Germline V CDR1 and CDR2: MGHRA, YSYEKL. The CDR3 has 15 amino acids. The chain is built from TRBV4-1 and TRBJ2-3; D is uncertain. The sequence came from a human donor in good health. Some clones in this sample may be carry-over from other donors' samples. The sequenced material came from PBMCs. The CDR3 loop is CASSQDGYNTDTQYF. The CDR3 DNA follows: TGCGCCAGCAGCCAAGATGGTTACAACACAGATACGCAGTATTTT.